This is a list of T cell receptor beta chains from one sample in a study of T-cell memory formation after mild COVID-19. TCRdb fed the 5' RACE reads into MiXCR, producing one record per CDR3 protein. The sample consists of roughly 610,000 distinct CDR3 sequences, around 15% of them appearing once. The source material was PBMCs or a T cell subset sorted from them (not recorded which). The receptors originated from an adult woman who had mild COVID-19 (a few samples of this study predate the infection). Cell type and time point are not known. CDR3s include the opening cysteine and the closing phenylalanine or tryptophan. The D gene is left open where the match is weak. Only part of the rows carry a size: once, few, many, or a class if the clone is expanded.

CATTGTGTAEQYF	TGTGCCACGACCGGGACAGGGACTGCCGAGCAGTACTTC	TRBJ2-7	few	TRBV10-3	TRBD1
CASSIDIRGGYEQYF	TGTGCCAGTAGTATAGATATCAGGGGCGGCTACGAGCAGTACTTC	TRBJ2-7	-	TRBV19	-
CASSPGLAGRNTGELFF	TGCGCCAGCAGCCCGGGACTAGCGGGGAGGAACACCGGGGAGCTGTTTTTT	TRBJ2-2	many	TRBV4-1	TRBD2
CAISDLGTFTYEQYF	TGTGCCATCAGTGATCTCGGGACCTTCACCTACGAGCAGTACTTC	TRBJ2-7	many	TRBV10-3	-
CASSLGTSGGLETQYF	TGTGCCAGCAGCTTAGGGACTAGCGGGGGGTTGGAGACCCAGTACTTC	TRBJ2-5	-	TRBV7-2	TRBD2
CASSLSGGRYYGYTF	TGTGCCAGCAGTTTAAGCGGGGGGCGATACTATGGCTACACCTTC	TRBJ1-2	few	TRBV12-3/TRBV12-4	-
CASSELAGGLSSYEQYF	TGTGCCAGCAGCGAGCTAGCGGGGGGCTTGAGCTCCTACGAGCAGTACTTC	TRBJ2-7	-	TRBV14	TRBD2
CATSRPGRGETQYF	TGTGCCACCAGCCGGCCGGGGAGGGGAGAGACCCAGTACTTC	TRBJ2-5	few	TRBV15	TRBD2
CASSARAASGSYNEQFF	TGTGCCAGCAGCGCCCGGGCAGCTAGCGGCTCCTACAATGAGCAGTTCTTC	TRBJ2-1	-	TRBV9	TRBD2
CASRSGAGSYEQYF	TGTGCCAGCAGGTCAGGGGCCGGCTCCTACGAGCAGTACTTC	TRBJ2-7	-	TRBV12-3/TRBV12-4	-
CASSLSSGELFF	TGTGCCAGCAGTTTGTCATCCGGGGAGCTGTTTTTT	TRBJ2-2	many	TRBV12-3/TRBV12-4	-
CASSLVTTSTDTQYF	TGTGCCAGCAGCTTAGTAACTACTAGCACAGATACGCAGTATTTT	TRBJ2-3	-	TRBV7-2	-
CASRDRVRQETQYF	TGTGCCAGCAGGGACAGGGTGCGGCAAGAGACCCAGTACTTC	TRBJ2-5	-	TRBV6-1	TRBD1
CASSYLWRTNNQPQHF	TGTGCCAGCAGTTATCTATGGCGGACGAACAATCAGCCCCAGCATTTT	TRBJ1-5	once	TRBV6-2/TRBV6-3	-
CASSSLYGTSHGYTF	TGTGCCAGCAGTTCCCTATACGGTACCTCCCATGGCTACACCTTC	TRBJ1-2	-	TRBV12-3/TRBV12-4	-
CASSLTGGQGTDTQYF	TGCGCCAGCAGTTTGACAGGGGGCCAAGGAACAGATACGCAGTATTTT	TRBJ2-3	few	TRBV5-1	TRBD1
CASSPTGFGETQYF	TGTGCCAGCAGCCCTACAGGGTTCGGGGAGACCCAGTACTTC	TRBJ2-5	few	TRBV7-9	-
CATSDLSPGADTQYF	TGTGCCACCAGTGATTTATCTCCAGGAGCAGATACGCAGTATTTT	TRBJ2-3	-	TRBV24-1	-
CASSFVAGSPINNEQFF	TGTGCCAGCAGCTTCGTAGCGGGGAGTCCTATAAACAATGAGCAGTTCTTC	TRBJ2-1	-	TRBV7-8	TRBD2
CASSLQGISTDTQYF	TGTGCCAGCAGCTTACAGGGGATTAGCACAGATACGCAGTATTTT	TRBJ2-3	-	TRBV7-3	-
CASSPRDQKQFF	TGTGCCAGCAGCCCGCGGGACCAAAAGCAGTTCTTC	TRBJ2-1	-	TRBV7-2	-
CASSLGGMNEQYF	TGTGCCAGCAGCTTGGGGGGTATGAACGAGCAGTACTTC	TRBJ2-7	-	TRBV5-6	-
CASSLNTGGQETQYF	TGTGCCAGCAGCTTAAACACAGGGGGCCAAGAGACCCAGTACTTC	TRBJ2-5	few	TRBV7-2	TRBD1
CASSLSSDTDTQYF	TGTGCCAGCAGCTTATCCAGCGACACAGATACGCAGTATTTT	TRBJ2-3	few	TRBV7-8	-
CASSQGLGRSDRQFF	TGCGCCAGCAGCCAAGGCTTGGGAAGATCGGACCGGCAGTTCTTC	TRBJ2-1	-	TRBV4-3	-
CASSQAKTGLAKNIQYF	TGTGCCAGCAGCCAGGCTAAAACAGGACTAGCCAAAAACATTCAGTACTTC	TRBJ2-4	few	TRBV3-1	-
CATRLTGFNEQFF	TGTGCCACCAGGCTGACAGGGTTCAATGAGCAGTTCTTC	TRBJ2-1	few	TRBV24-1	TRBD1
CAISGQGTFGYTF	TGTGCCATCAGCGGACAGGGTACTTTTGGCTACACCTTC	TRBJ1-2	many	TRBV10-3	TRBD1
CASSLGQYTEALF	TGTGCCAGCAGCTTAGGACAGTACACTGAAGCTTTATTT	TRBJ1-1	-	TRBV11-2	-
CASSYSRTGRDGYTF	TGTGCCAGCAGTTACTCACGGACAGGGCGGGATGGCTACACCTTC	TRBJ1-2	once	TRBV6-5	TRBD1
CASSFRRPQHF	TGTGCTAGCAGCTTCCGGAGGCCCCAGCATTTT	TRBJ1-5	-	TRBV7-7	-
CASSPSGRGNTIYF	TGTGCCAGCAGTCCCTCCGGGAGAGGAAACACCATATATTTT	TRBJ1-3	-	TRBV25-1	-
CASSPQGSGSNQPQHF	TGTGCCAGCTCACCACAGGGTTCGGGTAGCAATCAGCCCCAGCATTTT	TRBJ1-5	-	TRBV18	-
CASSPGTANSWFF	TGTGCCAGCTCACCGGGTACGGCTAACTCTTGGTTCTTC	TRBJ2-1	few	TRBV18	-
CASSLDPGRSYGYTF	TGTGCCAGCAGCTTAGACCCAGGACGGAGCTATGGCTACACCTTC	TRBJ1-2	many	TRBV11-2	-
CASSEATGPMKQYF	TGTGCCAGCAGTGAAGCTACGGGGCCTATGAAGCAGTACTTC	TRBJ2-7	few	TRBV6-1	-
CASSSRLAGGGTDTQYF	TGTGCCAGCAGTTCTAGACTAGCGGGTGGGGGCACAGATACGCAGTATTTT	TRBJ2-3	few	TRBV7-9	TRBD2
CASSSGTGFSETQYF	TGTGCCAGCAGTTCCGGGACAGGGTTTTCGGAGACCCAGTACTTC	TRBJ2-5	few	TRBV5-4	TRBD1
CASSLEGGTGPYEQYF	TGTGCCAGCAGCTTGGAAGGTGGGACAGGGCCCTACGAGCAGTACTTC	TRBJ2-7	-	TRBV5-5	TRBD1
CASSFSLTVGNTEAFF	TGTGCCAGCAGTTTTAGCCTTACGGTCGGGAACACTGAAGCTTTCTTT	TRBJ1-1	few	TRBV12-3/TRBV12-4	-
CASSQDIRDNEQFF	TGCGCCAGCAGCCAAGACATTCGGGACAATGAGCAGTTCTTC	TRBJ2-1	few	TRBV4-1	-
CASSESGVAHNEQFF	TGTGCCAGCAGTGAATCAGGGGTCGCCCACAATGAGCAGTTCTTC	TRBJ2-1	few	TRBV25-1	-
CASSVTGPNTEAFF	TGTGCCAGCAGCGTAACAGGGCCCAACACTGAAGCTTTCTTT	TRBJ1-1	-	TRBV7-2	-
CASSLEGLGRETQYF	TGTGCCAGCAGTTTGGAGGGCCTAGGGAGGGAGACCCAGTACTTC	TRBJ2-5	-	TRBV27	-
CSAGDTGRATEAFF	TGCAGTGCTGGAGATACAGGGAGGGCCACTGAAGCTTTCTTT	TRBJ1-1	-	TRBV20-1	-
CASSPLGEGNQPQHF	TGTGCCAGCAGCCCGCTTGGGGAAGGGAATCAGCCCCAGCATTTT	TRBJ1-5	many	TRBV11-2	-